This TCR beta chain was recorded in a study of T cells after posttransplantation cyclophosphamide. Study findings and constraints: Tissue-infiltrating T cells from skin or gut overlapped little with blood T cells. Donor-recipient repertoire similarity was low at 1-2 months, rising over year one. TRB clonality was highly associated with recipient CMV seropositivity and reactivation.

Notes on this clone: Its antigen is unidentified.

V was cut by 5 bases and J by 3 bases, with 14 bases left in between. Germline loops: CDR1 MNHEY, CDR2 SVGAGI. There are 15 residues in the CDR3. Treatment was busulfan-fludarabine conditioning, a marrow graft, and cyclophosphamide on days +3 and +4. Method: immunoSEQ multiplex PCR; TCRdb's copy keeps in-frame clones and lacks some. Among about 22,000 clones listed, roughly 90% were seen once. The chain carries TRBV6-5 and TRBJ1-5; tentative D call: TRBD1 (5 bases). The source was PBMCs, collected after allogeneic stem cell transplant with posttransplant cyclophosphamide. This receptor was taken from a female patient in her 30s who received an allogeneic stem cell transplant from an unrelated donor, was CMV-positive, and had no GVHD. Some T cells may be provided by the graft donor. CDR3 nucleotide sequence: TGTGCCAGCAGTATTCCGCAGGGTTTCAATCAGCCCCAGCATTTT. Residues: CASSIPQGFNQPQHF.